Reported below is one T cell receptor (beta chain). As originally analysed: Estimation of nucleated cell counts was performed using reference gene primer amplification. Profiling relied on immunoSEQ multiplex PCR, and the TCRdb table lists in-frame clones only, not all of them. V and J calls and clone size come straight from that table; D and trimming were deduced from the DNA. Of about 41,000 clones listed, 87% are singletons. The data originate from a study of blood T cell repertoires in COVID-19. The wider study: COVID-19 samples collected from the United States, Italy and Spain covered acute and convalescent phases. In each case, the material was cDNA or gDNA derived from T cells, B-cell-depleted T cells, or PBMCs.

Sequencing was performed on peripheral blood. The clonotype originates from a man between 60 and 75 years old with acute or convalescent COVID-19.

CDR3: CASSTQRDKDQPQHF. DNA for the CDR3: TGTGCCAGCAGTACACAAAGGGACAAAGATCAGCCCCAGCATTTT. This chain links TRBV6-5 with TRBJ1-5, with D possibly TRBD1 on 6 matching bases. CDR3 length equals 15 residues. V lost 5 bases and J lost 5, with 16 bases in between. Per germline, CDR1 MNHEY and CDR2 SVGAGI.